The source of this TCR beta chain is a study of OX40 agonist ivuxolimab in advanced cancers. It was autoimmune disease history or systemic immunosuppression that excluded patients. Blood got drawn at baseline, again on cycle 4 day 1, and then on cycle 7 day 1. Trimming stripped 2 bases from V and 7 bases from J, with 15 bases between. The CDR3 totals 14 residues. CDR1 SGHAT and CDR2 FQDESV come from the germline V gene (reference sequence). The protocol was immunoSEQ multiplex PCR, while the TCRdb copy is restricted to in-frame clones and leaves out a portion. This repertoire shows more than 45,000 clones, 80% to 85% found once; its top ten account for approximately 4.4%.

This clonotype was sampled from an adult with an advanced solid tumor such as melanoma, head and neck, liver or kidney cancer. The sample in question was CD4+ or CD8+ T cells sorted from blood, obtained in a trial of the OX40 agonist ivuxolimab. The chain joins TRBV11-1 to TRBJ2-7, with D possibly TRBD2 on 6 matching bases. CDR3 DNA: TGTGCCAGCAGCTTATCCGGGACTTTCAATGAGCAGTACTTC. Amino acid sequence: CASSLSGTFNEQYF.